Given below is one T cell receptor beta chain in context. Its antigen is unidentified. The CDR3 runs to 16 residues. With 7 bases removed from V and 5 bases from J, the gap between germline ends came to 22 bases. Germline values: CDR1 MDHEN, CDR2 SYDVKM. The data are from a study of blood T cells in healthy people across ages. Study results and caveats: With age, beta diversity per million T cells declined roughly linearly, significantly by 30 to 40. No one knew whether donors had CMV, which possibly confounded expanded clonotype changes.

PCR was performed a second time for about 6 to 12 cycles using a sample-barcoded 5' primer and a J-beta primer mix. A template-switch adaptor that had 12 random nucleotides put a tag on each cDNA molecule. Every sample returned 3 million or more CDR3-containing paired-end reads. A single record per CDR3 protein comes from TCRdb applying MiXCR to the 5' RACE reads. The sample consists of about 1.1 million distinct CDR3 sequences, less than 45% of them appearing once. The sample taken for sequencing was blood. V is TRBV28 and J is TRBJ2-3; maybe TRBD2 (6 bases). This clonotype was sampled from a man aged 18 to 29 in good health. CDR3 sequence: CASIPIGGARGDTQYF. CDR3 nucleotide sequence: TGTGCCAGCATACCCATCGGCGGGGCGAGGGGAGATACGCAGTATTTT.